These 19 T cell receptor beta chains share one sample of origin, sequenced in a study of T cell responses to AZD1222 COVID-19 vaccine. Repertoires were generated with immunoSEQ multiplex PCR, while TCRdb's copy carries only in-frame clones and drops some. The data hold about 120,000 clones, with roughly 90% observed a single time. Sample: peripheral blood, taken on day 0 of AZD1222 vaccination. Every receptor here comes from an adult in good health.

The rearrangement uses TRBV13 and TRBJ1-2; TRBD1 aligns across 8 bases. CDR3 length: 14 amino acids. Looked up from germline, CDR1 is PRHDT and CDR2 is FYEKMQ (reference sequence). The junction had 10 bases not matched to a gene; V was cut back by 5 bases and J by 8 bases. CDR3 DNA: TGTGCCAGCAGCGTCCGACAGGGGTCGGGGGGCTACACCTTC. It translates to CASSVRQGSGGYTF.

This clone was observed a single time. This chain connects TRBV5-6 to TRBJ1-2; 7 nucleotides agree with TRBD1. V was pared by 4 bases and J by 0 bases, with 9 bases of the junction left unmatched. This CDR3 has 16 amino acids. Germline-derived CDR1 and CDR2 are SGHDT and YYEEEE. The CDR3 loop is CASSLAGTAANYGYTF. The CDR3 DNA is TGTGCCAGCAGCCTCGCCGGGACAGCAGCTAACTATGGCTACACCTTC.

The genes are TRBV5-1 and TRBJ2-7; D is perhaps TRBD2 (5 bases). The V gene lost 0 bases and the J gene lost 1 base, with 8 bases spanning the gap. The CDR3 is made up of 14 amino acids. In germline, CDR1 is SGHRS, CDR2 YFSETQ. The CDR3 loop is CASSLARESYEQYF. The DNA of the CDR3 is TGCGCCAGCAGCTTGGCTAGGGAGTCCTACGAGCAGTACTTC.

The rearrangement links TRBV7-3 to TRBJ2-3, with 9 positions matching TRBD2. The junction had 4 bases not matched to a gene; V was cut back by 5 bases and J by 1 base. Germline assignment: CDR1 SGHTA and CDR2 FQGTGA. This CDR3 region has 15 residues. The CDR3 is CASSPGGGGTDTQYF. The CDR3 DNA sequence: TGTGCCAGCAGCCCCGGCGGGGGGGGCACAGATACGCAGTATTTT.

The rearrangement links TRBV6-2 or TRBV6-3 to TRBJ1-5, with unresolved D. Germline CDR1 MNHEY, CDR2 SVGEGT. This CDR3 has 17 residues. V was clipped by 1 base and J by 3 bases, with 16 bases between them. The CDR3 protein is CASSYWAPGTFNQPQHF. The DNA of the CDR3 is TGTGCCAGCAGTTACTGGGCCCCAGGAACTTTCAATCAGCCCCAGCATTTT.

This chain joins TRBV19 and TRBJ1-5, with D tentatively TRBD1 (5 bases). Trimming removed 2 bases at V and 0 bases at J, with 20 bases between. Germline V gives CDR1 LNHDA, CDR2 SQIVND (reference sequence). The CDR3 is 19 residues long. Here the CDR3 DNA reads TGTGCCAGTAGTATATTTGGCACAGGTCCGGAATATAGCAATCAGCCCCAGCATTTT. This sequence encodes CASSIFGTGPEYSNQPQHF.

The gene calls are TRBV6-1 and TRBJ1-6, with TRBD1 matching 7 bases. This CDR3 contains 15 residues. Germline-derived CDR1 and CDR2 are MNHNS and SASEGT. Trimming removed 2 bases from V and 9 bases from J; junction bases left unmatched: 7. Written as DNA, the CDR3 is TGTGCCAGCAGTGAACTAGGGACAGCTGGTTCACCCCTCCACTTT. Translating it yields CASSELGTAGSPLHF.

In this sample, this clone turned up once. This chain links TRBV27 with TRBJ1-5; D is uncertain. Germline V gene lookup returns CDR1 MNHEY and CDR2 SMNVEV (reference sequence). The CDR3 contains 13 residues. Trimming cost V 6 bases and J 11 bases, with 17 bases left between them. Here the CDR3 reads CASRPASWDAQHF. The CDR3 DNA follows: TGTGCCAGCAGGCCGGCCTCGTGGGATGCCCAGCATTTT.

The rearrangement joins TRBV18 to TRBJ1-2; D may be TRBD1 (6 bases). The V and J ends lost 4 bases and 5 bases respectively, with 20 bases between them. The CDR3 consists of 16 residues. Germline V gene data show CDR1 as KGHSH and CDR2 as LQKENI. CDR3 DNA sequence: TGTGCCAGCTCACTAAACAGGGTCCCAGGTTTTTATGGCTACACCTTC. The encoded protein is CASSLNRVPGFYGYTF.

This chain uses TRBV12-3 or TRBV12-4 with TRBJ1-1, with D possibly matching TRBD1 (6 bases). CDR3 length: 10 residues. V lost 10 bases to trimming and J lost 11 bases, with 14 bases between them. CDR3 bases: TGTGCCATAGCAGGGGTTGGTGCTTTCTTT. It yields the protein CAIAGVGAFF.

The chain carries TRBV18 and TRBJ2-7, with D possibly being TRBD1 or TRBD2 (5 bases each). V was trimmed by 5 bases and J by 5 bases, leaving 19 bases between them. Germline CDR1 is KGHSH and CDR2 is LQKENI. The CDR3 has 15 amino acids. CDR3 loop: CASSFADGTLDEQYF. CDR3 nucleotide sequence: TGTGCCAGCTCATTCGCGGACGGGACGTTAGACGAGCAGTACTTC.

The V gene is TRBV5-4, the J gene TRBJ1-6; 7 nucleotides align to TRBD1. The length of the CDR3 is 15 residues. In germline, CDR1 is SGHNT, CDR2 YYREEE (reference sequence). With V trimmed by 4 bases and J by 8 bases, 9 bases remained unmatched. CDR3 sequence: CASSPQLGQYSPLHF. Written as DNA, the CDR3 is TGTGCCAGCAGCCCCCAATTGGGACAGTATTCACCCCTCCACTTT.

This clone has only a few counts. The chain is built from TRBV27 and TRBJ2-1, with D perhaps TRBD2 (6 bases). This CDR3 is 13 amino acids long. V lost 7 bases to trimming and J lost 4 bases, with 11 bases between them. The V gene's germline CDR1 is MNHEY and CDR2 SMNVEV (reference sequence). The CDR3 DNA sequence: TGTGCCAGCAAGTTTCGGGGGTACAATGAGCAGTTCTTC. This sequence encodes CASKFRGYNEQFF.

This clone was counted once. The chain joins TRBV11-2 to TRBJ2-7; perhaps TRBD1 as D (5 bases). The germline CDR1 and CDR2 sequences are SGHAT and FQNNGV. Trimming left V 1 base short and J 5 bases short, with 9 bases between. The CDR3 consists of 13 residues. This CDR3 is CASSLAQGHEQYF. In DNA form, the CDR3 reads TGTGCCAGCAGCTTAGCCCAGGGCCACGAGCAGTACTTC. The entire variable domain, with the rest obtained from reference TRBV11-2 and TRBJ2-7, is as follows: EAGVAQSPRYKIIEKRQSVAFWCNPISGHATLYWYQQILGQGPKLLIQFQNNGVVDDSQLPKDRFSAERLKGVDSTLKIQPAKLEDSAVYLCASSLAQGHEQYFGPGTRLTVT.

J is TRBJ1-2 and V is TRBV29-1; D call uncertain. From germline, CDR1 is SQVTM and CDR2 ANQGSEA. The CDR3 has 12 residues. V was clipped by 2 bases and J by 8 bases, with 12 bases between them. The CDR3 region is CSVERPVGGYTF. DNA of the CDR3: TGCAGCGTTGAAAGGCCGGTTGGCGGCTACACCTTC.

The V gene is TRBV6-2 or TRBV6-3, the J gene TRBJ2-5; D not resolved. The CDR3 is 16 amino acids. Between the trimmed V and J ends, which lost 2 bases and 3 bases, there was a span of 16 bases. The germline CDR1 and CDR2 sequences are MNHEY and SVGEGT. The CDR3 loop is CASSYAEGLLEETQYF. CDR3 DNA: TGTGCCAGCAGTTACGCCGAAGGGCTTTTGGAAGAGACCCAGTACTTC.

The rearrangement links TRBV10-1 to TRBJ1-1; no clear D gene. Germline CDR1 WNHNN, CDR2 SYGVQD (reference sequence). V dropped 5 bases and J dropped 1 base, with 14 bases sitting between them. The CDR3 has 15 amino acids. CDR3 protein: CASSPAGRANTEAFF. The CDR3 nucleotides read TGCGCCAGCAGTCCCGCGGGGAGAGCGAACACTGAAGCTTTCTTT.

The V call is TRBV24-1, the J call TRBJ2-3; tentatively, D is TRBD1 (6 bases). With 10 bases removed from V and 0 bases from J, the gap between germline ends came to 7 bases. The CDR3 spans 12 residues. Germline CDR1 is KGHDR and CDR2 is SFDVKD. The CDR3 is CATGQSTDTQYF. The DNA of the CDR3 is TGTGCCACAGGACAGAGCACAGATACGCAGTATTTT.

This sequence joins TRBV5-1 and TRBJ1-1; D perhaps matches TRBD1 (5 bases). V was clipped by 1 base and J by 5 bases, with 18 bases between them. The CDR3 is made up of 16 amino acids. CDR1 SGHRS and CDR2 YFSETQ come from the germline V gene. The CDR3 reads CASSLSGTPRETEAFF. Here the CDR3 DNA reads TGCGCCAGCAGCTTGTCTGGGACCCCCCGGGAGACTGAAGCTTTCTTT. Filled out from reference TRBV5-1 and TRBJ1-1, the complete variable domain reads KAGVTQTPRYLIKTRGQQVTLSCSPISGHRSVSWYQQTPGQGLQFLFEYFSETQRNKGNFPGRFSGRQFSNSRSEMNVSTLELGDSALYLCASSLSGTPRETEAFFGQGTRLTVV.